A single sample is the source of the 2 T cell receptor beta chains below, sequenced in a study of CD8 T cells in cerebrospinal fluid in Alzheimer's disease. For each CDR3 protein, TCRdb gives one entry from its re-call of the 10x single-cell sequencing reads, without DNA. This listing includes approximately 850 distinct CDR3 sequences. Sequencing input: cerebrospinal fluid. The receptors originated from a human donor with Parkinson's disease.

This clonotype is called medium-sized based on its frequency. The chain links TRBV6-2 or TRBV6-3 to TRBJ1-5. Per the germline V gene, CDR1 is MNHEY and CDR2 is SVGEGT. This CDR3 comprises 18 residues. The CDR3: CASSGVEARRVSNQPQHF.

This clonotype is labeled medium-sized based on frequency. The V and J genes are TRBV7-3 and TRBJ2-3. This CDR3 region has 13 residues. Germline assignment: CDR1 SGHTA and CDR2 FQGTGA. The CDR3: CASSLDRKDTQYF.